Listed here is a single T cell receptor (beta chain). This record belongs to a study of technical replicates of blood from four donors. Method: immunoSEQ multiplex PCR; TCRdb's copy keeps in-frame clones and lacks some. The table has about 75,000 clones, 95% to 97% seen once. Germline V CDR1 and CDR2: MNHNY, SVGAGI (reference sequence). CDR3 length: 15 residues. V lost 6 bases to trimming and J lost 0 bases; unmatched junction nucleotides: 6. Sequenced input: T cells isolated from PBMCs. This receptor was identified in a human donor in good health. The V and J genes are TRBV6-6 and TRBJ2-7; 9 bases fit TRBD1. The CDR3 bases are TGTGCCAGCAGAGCCGGGACAGGGAGCTCCTACGAGCAGTACTTC. As protein: CASRAGTGSSYEQYF.